This is a list of T cell receptor beta chains from one sample in a study of neoadjuvant nivolumab and ipilimumab in lung cancer. Here immunoSEQ multiplex PCR was the method, and the copy in TCRdb shows in-frame clones only, minus some. The sample yields about 20,000 clones, approximately 79% seen once. The sequencing used tumor tissue, collected after neoadjuvant nivolumab, alone or with ipilimumab, at or shortly before surgery. These TCRs come from an adult with non-small cell lung cancer. CDR3s include the opening cysteine and the closing phenylalanine or tryptophan. The order of the fields is J gene, clone size, V gene, CDR3 length, D gene, CDR3 DNA, CDR3 protein. A D gene is named only where the DNA matches it firmly. Clone size, where shown, is once, few, many, or a class for clones that have expanded.

j_call: TRBJ1-4; clone_size: NA; v_call: TRBV27; cdr3_length: 16; d_call: NA; cdr3_nt: TGTGCCAGCAGTTTAAAATGGGCAGCGAGTAATGAAAAACTGTTTTTT; cdr3_aa: CASSLKWAASNEKLFF
j_call: TRBJ2-3; clone_size: NA; v_call: TRBV10-3; cdr3_length: 16; d_call: NA; cdr3_nt: TGTGCCATCAGTGAGTCGTTCCAGGGACGCACAGATACGCAGTATTTT; cdr3_aa: CAISESFQGRTDTQYF
j_call: TRBJ2-1; clone_size: NA; v_call: TRBV7-3; cdr3_length: 14; d_call: NA; cdr3_nt: TGTGCCAGCAGCTTGGGCGGAATAAACAATGAGCAGTTCTTC; cdr3_aa: CASSLGGINNEQFF
j_call: TRBJ1-2; clone_size: NA; v_call: TRBV7-9; cdr3_length: 13; d_call: NA; cdr3_nt: TGTGCCAGCAGTACGCCCAGGGACGATGGCTACACCTTC; cdr3_aa: CASSTPRDDGYTF
j_call: TRBJ2-7; clone_size: NA; v_call: TRBV7-2; cdr3_length: 15; d_call: NA; cdr3_nt: TGTGCCAGCAGCTTAGATGCAAGTGGCGCCTACGAGCAGTACTTC; cdr3_aa: CASSLDASGAYEQYF
j_call: TRBJ2-7; clone_size: NA; v_call: TRBV11-1; cdr3_length: 14; d_call: NA; cdr3_nt: TGTGCCAGCAGCCGGAAGGACCGACCCTACGAGCAGTACTTC; cdr3_aa: CASSRKDRPYEQYF
j_call: TRBJ2-1; clone_size: medium-sized; v_call: TRBV4-1; cdr3_length: 17; d_call: TRBD2; cdr3_nt: TGCGCCAGCAGCCAGGAAACCGGGACTAGCGCTTGGAATGAGCAGTTCTTC; cdr3_aa: CASSQETGTSAWNEQFF
j_call: TRBJ1-1; clone_size: NA; v_call: TRBV2; cdr3_length: 13; d_call: NA; cdr3_nt: TGTGCCAGTCAGTACGGGACGAACACTGAAGCTTTCTTT; cdr3_aa: CASQYGTNTEAFF
j_call: TRBJ1-1; clone_size: NA; v_call: TRBV7-2; cdr3_length: 16; d_call: TRBD1; cdr3_nt: TGTGCCAGCAGCCGGAGACAGGGGGCGCGGAACACTGAAGCTTTCTTT; cdr3_aa: CASSRRQGARNTEAFF
j_call: TRBJ2-5; clone_size: NA; v_call: TRBV10-3; cdr3_length: 14; d_call: TRBD2; cdr3_nt: TGTGCCATCCGGGCTAGCGGGGAGCAAGAGACCCAGTACTTC; cdr3_aa: CAIRASGEQETQYF
j_call: TRBJ1-1; clone_size: once; v_call: TRBV10-1; cdr3_length: 10; d_call: NA; cdr3_nt: TGCGCCAGCAGTGAGAGAAGAGCTTTCTTT; cdr3_aa: CASSERRAFF
j_call: TRBJ1-2; clone_size: NA; v_call: TRBV19; cdr3_length: 15; d_call: TRBD1; cdr3_nt: TGTGCCAGTAGTATCTCCCGGACAGGCAACTATGGCTACACCTTC; cdr3_aa: CASSISRTGNYGYTF
j_call: TRBJ2-6; clone_size: NA; v_call: TRBV7-3; cdr3_length: 16; d_call: NA; cdr3_nt: TGTGCCAGCAGCTTAACTAGGGGTGCTGGGGCCAACGTCCTGACTTTC; cdr3_aa: CASSLTRGAGANVLTF
j_call: TRBJ1-5; clone_size: once; v_call: TRBV6-1; cdr3_length: 14; d_call: NA; cdr3_nt: TGTGCCAGCAGGCTGACAGATAGGGATCAGCCCCAGCATTTT; cdr3_aa: CASRLTDRDQPQHF
j_call: TRBJ2-3; clone_size: NA; v_call: TRBV27; cdr3_length: 15; d_call: NA; cdr3_nt: TGTGCCAGCAGTTTACGGGGCCCTGACACAGATACGCAGTATTTT; cdr3_aa: CASSLRGPDTDTQYF
j_call: TRBJ2-5; clone_size: NA; v_call: TRBV7-2; cdr3_length: 15; d_call: TRBD1; cdr3_nt: TGTGCCAGCAGCTTAGGGGACAGTCGAAGGGAGACCCAGTACTTC; cdr3_aa: CASSLGDSRRETQYF
j_call: TRBJ2-1; clone_size: NA; v_call: TRBV11-1; cdr3_length: 15; d_call: NA; cdr3_nt: TGTGCCAGCAGCTTACCTAGCTTAACCTACAATGAGCAGTTCTTC; cdr3_aa: CASSLPSLTYNEQFF
j_call: TRBJ2-5; clone_size: NA; v_call: TRBV5-6; cdr3_length: 14; d_call: NA; cdr3_nt: TGTGCCAGCAGCTTGGATGCAGGTTCAGAGACCCAGTACTTC; cdr3_aa: CASSLDAGSETQYF
j_call: TRBJ1-1; clone_size: NA; v_call: TRBV5-1; cdr3_length: 12; d_call: NA; cdr3_nt: TGCGCCAGCAGCTATAGTAACACTGAAGCTTTCTTT; cdr3_aa: CASSYSNTEAFF
j_call: TRBJ1-2; clone_size: NA; v_call: TRBV5-1; cdr3_length: 16; d_call: TRBD1; cdr3_nt: TGCGCCAGCAGCTTACTCGGGACAGGGACGGACTATGGCTACACCTTC; cdr3_aa: CASSLLGTGTDYGYTF
j_call: TRBJ2-3; clone_size: few; v_call: TRBV7-2; cdr3_length: 13; d_call: NA; cdr3_nt: TGTGCCAGCAGCCCTCTCCGAGGTGATACGCAGTATTTT; cdr3_aa: CASSPLRGDTQYF
j_call: TRBJ2-5; clone_size: NA; v_call: TRBV18; cdr3_length: 14; d_call: NA; cdr3_nt: TGTGCCAGCTCCTCCGGGACAACGCAAGAGACCCAGTACTTC; cdr3_aa: CASSSGTTQETQYF
j_call: TRBJ1-1; clone_size: NA; v_call: TRBV2; cdr3_length: 14; d_call: NA; cdr3_nt: TGTGCCAGCAGGATGAGGGGGGGCTTAACTGAAGCTTTCTTT; cdr3_aa: CASRMRGGLTEAFF
j_call: TRBJ2-3; clone_size: once; v_call: TRBV9; cdr3_length: 14; d_call: NA; cdr3_nt: TGTGCCAGCAGCGGGGGTGGCAGCACAGATACGCAGTATTTT; cdr3_aa: CASSGGGSTDTQYF
j_call: TRBJ1-5; clone_size: NA; v_call: TRBV6-1; cdr3_length: 14; d_call: NA; cdr3_nt: TGTGCCAGCTTTGGGGGGGGAAGCAATCAGCCCCAGCATTTT; cdr3_aa: CASFGGGSNQPQHF
j_call: TRBJ2-5; clone_size: NA; v_call: TRBV14; cdr3_length: 14; d_call: NA; cdr3_nt: TGTGCCAGCAGCCAGATGAGGGGCAGAGAGACCCAGTACTTC; cdr3_aa: CASSQMRGRETQYF
j_call: TRBJ2-1; clone_size: NA; v_call: TRBV9; cdr3_length: 13; d_call: NA; cdr3_nt: TGTGCCAGCAGCAAAAGGACAGACAATGAGCAGTTCTTC; cdr3_aa: CASSKRTDNEQFF
j_call: TRBJ1-1; clone_size: NA; v_call: TRBV5-1; cdr3_length: 13; d_call: TRBD1; cdr3_nt: TGCGCCAGCAGTAGGGACAGCAACACTGAAGCTTTCTTT; cdr3_aa: CASSRDSNTEAFF
j_call: TRBJ1-5; clone_size: few; v_call: TRBV19; cdr3_length: 15; d_call: NA; cdr3_nt: TGTGCCAGTAGTACCTTTCAGATATTAAATCAGCCCCAGCATTTT; cdr3_aa: CASSTFQILNQPQHF
j_call: TRBJ2-6; clone_size: NA; v_call: TRBV10-2; cdr3_length: 17; d_call: TRBD2; cdr3_nt: TGCGCCAGCAGCCGGGGACTAGCGGGGGTGGGGGCCAACGTCCTGACTTTC; cdr3_aa: CASSRGLAGVGANVLTF
j_call: TRBJ1-6; clone_size: NA; v_call: TRBV27; cdr3_length: 17; d_call: NA; cdr3_nt: TGTGCCAGCAGTTCGGCCCCGGACGTCTCCTATAATTCACCCCTCCACTTT; cdr3_aa: CASSSAPDVSYNSPLHF
j_call: TRBJ2-5; clone_size: NA; v_call: TRBV6-5; cdr3_length: 14; d_call: NA; cdr3_nt: TGTGCCAGCAGTTACCCCGAGCCCGGGGAGACCCAGTACTTC; cdr3_aa: CASSYPEPGETQYF
j_call: TRBJ2-5; clone_size: NA; v_call: TRBV10-3; cdr3_length: 15; d_call: TRBD1; cdr3_nt: TGTGCCAGCAGTGCTAGGGACAGGCGACAAGAGACCCAGTACTTC; cdr3_aa: CASSARDRRQETQYF
j_call: TRBJ1-2; clone_size: NA; v_call: TRBV5-1; cdr3_length: 15; d_call: TRBD1; cdr3_nt: TGCGCCAGCAGCTGGTCCGCAGGGGGGGCAGATGGCTACACCTTC; cdr3_aa: CASSWSAGGADGYTF
j_call: TRBJ2-3; clone_size: NA; v_call: TRBV6-4; cdr3_length: 14; d_call: NA; cdr3_nt: TGTGCCAGCAGTCCCAAACCCGTCACAGATACGCAGTATTTT; cdr3_aa: CASSPKPVTDTQYF
j_call: TRBJ1-2; clone_size: NA; v_call: TRBV5-1; cdr3_length: 14; d_call: NA; cdr3_nt: TGCGCCAGCAGCTTTAGAGGGCATAACTATGGCTACACCTTC; cdr3_aa: CASSFRGHNYGYTF
j_call: TRBJ2-1; clone_size: NA; v_call: TRBV6-6; cdr3_length: 15; d_call: TRBD2; cdr3_nt: TGTGCCAGCAGTGACGGGCGGGGGGGTTACAATGAGCAGTTCTTC; cdr3_aa: CASSDGRGGYNEQFF
j_call: TRBJ2-5; clone_size: once; v_call: TRBV30; cdr3_length: 15; d_call: TRBD2; cdr3_nt: TGTGCCTGGACCAGGACTAGCGGGGCTAAAGAGACCCAGTACTTC; cdr3_aa: CAWTRTSGAKETQYF
j_call: TRBJ2-1; clone_size: NA; v_call: TRBV13; cdr3_length: 16; d_call: TRBD1; cdr3_nt: TGTGCCAGCAGCCCGAGACAGGGGCGCTTCTACAATGAGCAGTTCTTC; cdr3_aa: CASSPRQGRFYNEQFF
j_call: TRBJ2-5; clone_size: NA; v_call: TRBV20-1; cdr3_length: 11; d_call: NA; cdr3_nt: TGCAGTGCTACAGGGGATGAGACCCAGTACTTC; cdr3_aa: CSATGDETQYF
j_call: TRBJ1-1; clone_size: NA; v_call: TRBV6-5; cdr3_length: 13; d_call: NA; cdr3_nt: TGTGCCAGCAGACCGGGACCCCACACTGAAGCTTTCTTT; cdr3_aa: CASRPGPHTEAFF
j_call: TRBJ1-2; clone_size: NA; v_call: TRBV11-1; cdr3_length: 12; d_call: NA; cdr3_nt: TGTGCCAGCAGCTTGTCGACGGGAAGCCACACCTTC; cdr3_aa: CASSLSTGSHTF
j_call: TRBJ2-5; clone_size: NA; v_call: TRBV2; cdr3_length: 12; d_call: NA; cdr3_nt: TGTGCCAGCAGGGGGCTCTCGGAGACCCAGTACTTC; cdr3_aa: CASRGLSETQYF
j_call: TRBJ1-1; clone_size: NA; v_call: TRBV11-1; cdr3_length: 11; d_call: NA; cdr3_nt: TGTGCCAGCAGCTCAGCCACTGAAGCTTTCTTT; cdr3_aa: CASSSATEAFF
j_call: TRBJ2-5; clone_size: NA; v_call: TRBV19; cdr3_length: 16; d_call: NA; cdr3_nt: TGTGCCAGTAGTCTATCCGGGGCCGGGTGGCAAGAGACCCAGTACTTC; cdr3_aa: CASSLSGAGWQETQYF
j_call: TRBJ1-5; clone_size: NA; v_call: TRBV6-1; cdr3_length: 14; d_call: TRBD1; cdr3_nt: TGTGCCAGCAGGGGACAGGGCCAAGGTCAGCCCCAGCATTTT; cdr3_aa: CASRGQGQGQPQHF